This paragraph reports one T cell receptor beta chain. No antigen is known for it. This record belongs to a study of T cell responses to AZD1222 COVID-19 vaccine. Study results and caveats: The number of AZD1222 recipients seropositive at baseline was only five or six. Reportedly, close to half of spike-specific TCRs are directed against unmutated variant regions. Researchers took repertoire samples only after the peak T cell response had come.

Libraries were prepared by immunoSEQ multiplex PCR; TCRdb keeps only in-frame clonotypes and omits some of them. The top ten clones hold 7.5% to 9.5% of a sample with around 110,000 clones, around 92% of them seen once. The sequence was obtained from an adult who received the AZD1222 COVID-19 vaccine. The material was peripheral blood, obtained 28 days after the second AZD1222 dose.

The CDR3 loop reads CASSQRLVGTQYF. The CDR3 DNA follows: TGTGCCAGCAGCCAACGACTAGTGGGTACGCAGTATTTT. The rearrangement uses TRBV14 and TRBJ2-3, with a possible D match to TRBD2 (6 bases). The CDR3 is 13 residues long. Trimming shortened V by 2 bases and J by 8 bases, and 11 bases separated the two germline ends. Germline V gives CDR1 SGHDN, CDR2 FVKESK.